Following are 26 T cell receptor beta chains from one sample sequenced in a study of T cell changes during pregnancy in multiple sclerosis. Profiled with immunoSEQ multiplex PCR; TCRdb holds only in-frame clones, not every one. The data contain roughly 76,000 clones, around 90% of them seen just once; the ten biggest clones take up under 0.3%. The material was CD4+ T cells from peripheral blood mononuclear cells, obtained after pregnancy. The receptor source for this set is a female donor with multiple sclerosis, enrolled in a pregnancy study.

The rearrangement links TRBV4-1 to TRBJ1-2; 11 nucleotides match TRBD1. V lost 1 base and J lost 8; bases outside the gene matches: 6. The V gene's germline CDR1 is MGHRA and CDR2 YSYEKL. The CDR3 loop spans 15 amino acids. The CDR3 here is CASSQAGQGARGYTF. The DNA for the CDR3 is TGCGCCAGCAGCCAAGCAGGACAGGGGGCGCGGGGCTACACCTTC.

This clone was observed a single time. The gene calls are TRBV9 and TRBJ2-3; D gene uncertain. Looked up from germline, CDR1 is SGDLS and CDR2 is YYNGEE. Trimming stripped 2 bases from V and 1 base from J, with 5 bases between. The CDR3 length is 13 residues. The CDR3 nucleotides read TGTGCCAGCAGCGTTCGAGGCACAGATACGCAGTATTTT. Protein product: CASSVRGTDTQYF. Supplemented by reference TRBV9 and TRBJ2-3, the full variable domain reads DSGVTQTPKHLITATGQRVTLRCSPRSGDLSVYWYQQSLDQGLQFLIQYYNGEERAKGNILERFSAQQFPDLHSELNLSSLELGDSALYFCASSVRGTDTQYFGPGTRLTVL.

The chain employs TRBV4-1 and TRBJ1-2; 11 bases match TRBD1. The V gene's germline CDR1 is MGHRA and CDR2 YSYEKL. The CDR3 covers 14 residues. V dropped 4 bases and J dropped 5; count of bases not matched to a gene: 3. The CDR3 DNA sequence: TGCGCCAGCAGCCCCGGGACAGGGGGGTATGGCTACACCTTC. Protein product: CASSPGTGGYGYTF.

The chain combines TRBV29-1 with TRBJ2-7; TRBD1 matches 8 bases. Germline CDR1 reads SQVTM; CDR2 reads ANQGSEA. The V segment lost 6 bases and the J segment 3 bases; nucleotides outside the gene matches: 4. This CDR3 is built from 12 residues. The CDR3 sequence: CSVAGTGYEQYF. The CDR3 DNA sequence: TGCAGCGTGGCCGGGACAGGCTACGAGCAGTACTTC.

The chain joins TRBV19 to TRBJ1-2; 10 bases are shared with TRBD1. The CDR3 covers 18 residues. Germline V gene lookup returns CDR1 LNHDA and CDR2 SQIVND (reference sequence). V dropped 5 bases and J dropped 1; count of bases not matched to a gene: 13. In nucleotides, the CDR3 is TGTGCCAGTAGTCTTTCCCTTTACCGGGACAGGGGTAACTATGGCTACACCTTC. Translation gives CASSLSLYRDRGNYGYTF.

V and J are TRBV10-3 and TRBJ2-7; 7 bases are shared with TRBD1. The J segment lost 5 bases and the V segment lost 2 bases, leaving 9 bases of the junction unmatched. The CDR3 runs to 15 residues. Germline lookup yields CDR1 ENHRY and CDR2 SYGVKD. CDR3 region: CAISEASSGTDEQYF. The CDR3 region has the DNA TGTGCCATCAGTGAGGCCTCCTCCGGGACAGACGAGCAGTACTTC.

This clone has a single count. The CDR3 region has the DNA TGTGCCTGGAGTAGGGGCGGGGGTTCACAATTTCAGTACTTC. Translating gives CAWSRGGGSQFQYF. This rearrangement joins TRBV30 to TRBJ2-5, with TRBD2 identical over 7 bases. The ends lost 2 bases at V and 11 bases at J; junction bases unmatched: 14. There are 14 residues in the CDR3. Germline CDR1 and CDR2: GTSNPN and SVGIG (reference sequence).

The chain has TRBV7-9 and TRBJ2-1; 7 bases line up with TRBD2. The CDR3 loop spans 16 amino acids. After removal of 1 base from V and 4 bases from J, the junction contained 7 bases not matched to a gene. From germline, CDR1 is SEHNR and CDR2 FQNEAQ (reference sequence). CDR3 amino acids: CASSLGDGGGYNEQFF. The CDR3, as DNA: TGTGCCAGCAGCTTAGGGGATGGGGGGGGATACAATGAGCAGTTCTTC. Together with reference TRBV7-9 and TRBJ2-1, the CDR3 gives the full variable domain: DTGVSQNPRHKITKRGQNVTFRCDPISEHNRLYWYRQTLGQGPEFLTYFQNEAQLEKSRLLSDRFSAERPKGSFSTLEIQRTEQGDSAMYLCASSLGDGGGYNEQFFGPGTRLTVL.

The chain couples TRBV6-5 to TRBJ2-7; 15 bases align to TRBD2. The CDR3 spans 14 residues. Germline lookup yields CDR1 MNHEY and CDR2 SVGAGI. Trimming cost V 5 bases and J 6 bases; bases outside gene matches: 2. The CDR3, as DNA: TGTGCCAGCAGTGCGGGACTAGCGGGGGGCGAGCAGTACTTC. It encodes CASSAGLAGGEQYF.

The CDR3 sequence is CASSAGLGAYEQYF. For the CDR3, the DNA is TGTGCCAGCAGCGCGGGACTAGGTGCCTACGAGCAGTACTTC. The V and J genes are TRBV5-4 and TRBJ2-7; TRBD2 agrees at 8 bases. This CDR3 spans 14 amino acids. Per germline, CDR1 SGHNT and CDR2 YYREEE (reference sequence). J gave up 2 bases and V 4 bases, and 5 bases lay outside the gene matches.

The rearrangement links TRBV19 to TRBJ2-7; D perhaps matches TRBD1 (6 bases). Trimming stripped 6 bases from V and 6 bases from J, with 18 bases between. Germline-derived CDR1 and CDR2 are LNHDA and SQIVND (reference sequence). CDR3 length: 14 amino acids. The CDR3 DNA reads as TGTGCCAGTAGGGAAAGGGACAAACTTGGCGAGCAGTACTTC. Translating gives CASRERDKLGEQYF.

The chain joins TRBV2 to TRBJ2-7; 8 bases are shared with TRBD2. The V gene's germline CDR1 is SNHLY and CDR2 FYNNEI. V was pared by 4 bases and J by 3 bases, with 2 bases of the junction left unmatched. The CDR3 is made up of 13 amino acids. The CDR3 coding sequence is TGTGCCAGCAGTGTCCGGGAGGGCTACGAGCAGTACTTC. It translates to CASSVREGYEQYF.

This rearrangement joins TRBV30 to TRBJ1-2; 11 bases match TRBD1. The trim removed 8 bases at V and 6 bases at J, leaving 8 bases unmatched. The germline CDR1 and CDR2 sequences are GTSNPN and SVGIG (reference sequence). The CDR3 contains 13 residues. The chain's CDR3 is CARRDRGFDGYTF. The DNA for the CDR3 is TGTGCCCGCCGGGACAGGGGGTTTGATGGCTACACCTTC.

The rearrangement links TRBV2 to TRBJ1-5, with no clear D. Per the germline V gene, CDR1 is SNHLY and CDR2 is FYNNEI. This CDR3 spans 13 amino acids. V dropped 4 bases and J dropped 6 bases, with 10 bases sitting between them. The CDR3 loop is CASSGEVGQPQHF. The CDR3 nucleotides read TGTGCCAGCAGTGGGGAGGTAGGTCAGCCCCAGCATTTT.

The chain carries TRBV11-2 and TRBJ2-2, with a possible D match to TRBD2 (7 bases). The CDR3 totals 15 residues. Per the germline V gene, CDR1 is SGHAT and CDR2 is FQNNGV. Trimming removed 3 bases from V and 7 bases from J, with 15 bases in between. CDR3 sequence reads: CASSFIGGPGGELFF. In DNA, the CDR3 is TGTGCCAGCAGCTTTATCGGGGGGCCGGGCGGGGAGCTGTTTTTT.

The chain joins TRBV15 to TRBJ2-7; 7 bases match TRBD1. The CDR3 totals 14 residues. V lost 0 bases to trimming and J lost 4 bases; unmatched junction nucleotides: 3. CDR1 and CDR2 from the germline V gene are LNHNV and YYDKDF (reference sequence). CDR3 in amino acids: CATSRDRGNYEQYF. The DNA of the CDR3 is TGTGCCACCAGCAGAGACAGGGGGAATTACGAGCAGTACTTC.

This CDR3 reads CASSEGLGLAGVNTGELFF. In DNA form, the CDR3 reads TGTGCCAGCAGCGAGGGGTTGGGGCTAGCGGGGGTGAACACCGGGGAGCTGTTTTTT. V and J are TRBV9 and TRBJ2-2; 10 bases line up with TRBD2. CDR3 size: 19 residues. CDR1 is SGDLS and CDR2 is YYNGEE in the germline V gene. J gave up 1 base and V 3 bases, and 12 bases lay outside the gene matches.

This rearrangement joins TRBV5-6 to TRBJ1-6, with 8 positions matching TRBD1. Trimming cost V 4 bases and J 10 bases; bases outside gene matches: 7. CDR3 size: 14 residues. Germline V lookup: CDR1 SGHDT, CDR2 YYEEEE. CDR3 nucleotide sequence: TGTGCCAGCAGCGACGGACAGGGAAACTCACCCCTCCACTTT. Residues: CASSDGQGNSPLHF.

The count of this clone is one. The chain has TRBV6-1 and TRBJ1-1; no clear D. The CDR3 consists of 13 residues. Between the trimmed V and J ends, which lost 2 bases and 5 bases, there was a span of 9 bases. Germline lookup yields CDR1 MNHNS and CDR2 SASEGT. The CDR3: CASSEMGSTEAFF. CDR3 sequence (DNA): TGTGCCAGCAGTGAAATGGGCTCGACTGAAGCTTTCTTT.

The chain carries TRBV28 and TRBJ2-5, with 9 bases lining up with TRBD2. The germline V gene encodes CDR1 MDHEN and CDR2 SYDVKM. This CDR3 is built from 16 residues. Unmatched junction bases numbered 9, after V lost 2 bases and J lost 5 bases. The DNA for the CDR3 is TGTGCCAGCAGTTTAGGGGCGGGAGGGCCGGGGGAGACCCAGTACTTC. It specifies CASSLGAGGPGETQYF.

V and J are TRBV5-1 and TRBJ2-4; 7 nucleotides align to TRBD2. Germline V gene lookup returns CDR1 SGHRS and CDR2 YFSETQ. The J segment lost 6 bases and the V segment lost 0 bases, leaving 3 bases of the junction unmatched. The CDR3 consists of 14 residues. The CDR3 nucleotides read TGCGCCAGCAGCTTGGGGGGGGGAGGAAACATTCAGTACTTC. Amino acids: CASSLGGGGNIQYF. Full variable domain (outside the CDR3, taken from reference TRBV5-1 and TRBJ2-4): KAGVTQTPRYLIKTRGQQVTLSCSPISGHRSVSWYQQTPGQGLQFLFEYFSETQRNKGNFPGRFSGRQFSNSRSEMNVSTLELGDSALYLCASSLGGGGNIQYFGAGTRLSVL.

The chain combines TRBV15 with TRBJ2-5; TRBD1 aligns across 7 bases. The junction had 11 bases not matched to a gene; V was cut back by 5 bases and J by 5 bases. Germline CDR1 is LNHNV and CDR2 is YYDKDF (reference sequence). The CDR3 contains 15 residues. DNA of the CDR3: TGTGCCACCAGCCCAAGGGGACAGAGGCACGAGACCCAGTACTTC. Residues: CATSPRGQRHETQYF.

The chain links TRBV6-5 to TRBJ2-3; D unresolved. Germline V lookup: CDR1 MNHEY, CDR2 SVGAGI. This CDR3 is built from 11 residues. Trimming took off 6 bases at V and 6 bases at J, with 7 bases between the two ends. The CDR3 here is CASRGVDTQYF. CDR3 coding DNA: TGTGCCAGCAGAGGAGTGGATACGCAGTATTTT.

This clone was seen just once. The chain employs TRBV5-8 and TRBJ1-1, with 10 bases lining up with TRBD1. Trimming cost V 0 bases and J 0 bases; bases outside gene matches: 5. The CDR3 extends over 17 amino acids. Per germline, CDR1 SGHTS and CDR2 YDEGEE. The CDR3 loop reads CASSLDGTGAMNTEAFF. CDR3 DNA: TGTGCCAGCAGCTTGGATGGGACAGGGGCCATGAACACTGAAGCTTTCTTT.

This clone was seen only a few times. The chain links TRBV10-3 to TRBJ2-2; 7 bases fit TRBD2. The germline CDR1 and CDR2 sequences are ENHRY and SYGVKD. The CDR3 length is 15 residues. The trim removed 3 bases at V and 2 bases at J, leaving 3 bases unmatched. CDR3 loop: CAISDSGLNTGELFF. CDR3 DNA: TGTGCCATCAGTGATTCGGGACTAAACACCGGGGAGCTGTTTTTT.

The chain recombines TRBV9 with TRBJ1-5; no reliable D call. V lost 0 bases and J 4 bases, leaving 14 bases between the germline ends. CDR3 length equals 16 residues. Germline loops: CDR1 SGDLS, CDR2 YYNGEE. The CDR3 sequence is CASSVGGPQNNQPQHF. CDR3 bases: TGTGCCAGCAGCGTAGGCGGTCCCCAGAATAATCAGCCCCAGCATTTT.